One and the same sample provided the 27 T cell receptor beta chains below, sequenced in a study of cytomegalovirus exposure and HLA in healthy donors. Amplification used 60 Vbeta primers and 13 Jbeta primers. Libraries were prepared by immunoSEQ multiplex PCR; TCRdb keeps only in-frame clonotypes and omits some of them. Its table records 150,000 to 250,000 clones. The sample comprised PBMCs. The receptor source for this set is a boy aged 5-17 years in good health and CMV-seronegative.

The rearrangement uses TRBV6-6 and TRBJ2-7, with a tentative D call TRBD2 (6 bases). CDR3 length: 14 amino acids. V was trimmed by 0 bases and J by 2 bases, leaving 8 bases between them. The germline V gene encodes CDR1 MNHNY and CDR2 SVGAGI (reference sequence). The CDR3 nucleotides read TGTGCCAGCAGTTACTCCCCGGGGGCCTACGAGCAGTACTTC. It translates to CASSYSPGAYEQYF.

The chain has TRBV9 and TRBJ2-5; D ambiguous. This CDR3 has 14 residues. The V end lost 1 base, the J end lost 5 bases, and 12 bases lay between the germline ends. The V gene's germline CDR1 is SGDLS and CDR2 YYNGEE. CDR3 in DNA: TGTGCCAGCAGCGTAAACCCCACCGCGGAGACCCAGTACTTC. As protein: CASSVNPTAETQYF.

The J gene is TRBJ2-1, the V gene TRBV10-3; D remains unclear. The CDR3 has 12 amino acids. Trimming took 5 bases from V and 6 from J, leaving 8 bases between them. Germline values: CDR1 ENHRY, CDR2 SYGVKD. The CDR3 DNA sequence: TGTGCCATCAGTAATCTAGGCAATGAGCAGTTCTTC. Translating it yields CAISNLGNEQFF.

The chain uses TRBV6-6 and TRBJ1-4; unclear D gene. CDR1 is MNHNY and CDR2 is SVGAGI in the germline V gene (reference sequence). Trimming took off 5 bases at V and 3 bases at J, with 13 bases between the two ends. This CDR3 contains 15 residues. The CDR3 loop is CASSKRTGSNEKLFF. CDR3 coding DNA: TGTGCCAGCAGTAAAAGGACGGGGTCTAATGAAAAACTGTTTTTT.

The chain employs TRBV5-1 and TRBJ2-1; 8 bases are shared with TRBD2. CDR1 is SGHRS, CDR2 YFSETQ, per germline. Trimming took 1 base from V and 5 from J; bases not matched to a gene: 5. CDR3 length: 15 amino acids. The CDR3 bases are TGCGCCAGCAGCTTGATAGCGGGGAGCCACAATGAGCAGTTCTTC. This gives the protein CASSLIAGSHNEQFF.

This chain uses TRBV19 with TRBJ1-1; D remains ambiguous. The CDR3 sequence is 13 residues long. With 5 bases removed from V and 3 bases from J, the gap between germline ends came to 10 bases. In germline, CDR1 is LNHDA, CDR2 SQIVND (reference sequence). The DNA for the CDR3 is TGTGCCAGTAGTCCTAGAATCGACACTGAAGCTTTCTTT. Encoded protein: CASSPRIDTEAFF.

The rearrangement links TRBV27 to TRBJ1-6; TRBD1 is a possible D gene (5 bases). V was pared by 3 bases and J by 10 bases, with 16 bases between. Germline loops: CDR1 MNHEY, CDR2 SMNVEV (reference sequence). The CDR3 covers 15 residues. CDR3 nucleotide sequence: TGTGCCAGCAGTTTCAGGGAGGGAAAGGCCTCACCCCTCCACTTT. Translation gives CASSFREGKASPLHF.

J is TRBJ1-6 and V is TRBV27; 7 nucleotides line up with TRBD1. CDR1 is MNHEY, CDR2 SMNVEV, per germline (reference sequence). The CDR3 contains 14 residues. Trimming at V came to 1 base and at J to 11 bases, leaving 5 bases not matched to a gene. The CDR3, as DNA: TGTGCCAGCAGTTTATGGGCAGGGGGAGCACCCCTCCACTTT. Translation: CASSLWAGGAPLHF.

The chain is built from TRBV19 and TRBJ2-7; D gene unclear. The germline CDR1 and CDR2 sequences are LNHDA and SQIVND (reference sequence). The CDR3 sequence is 12 residues long. Trimming took 3 bases from V and 5 from J, leaving 8 bases between them. The CDR3: CASSIGVDEQYF. The CDR3 region has the DNA TGTGCCAGTAGTATCGGAGTGGACGAGCAGTACTTC. Drawing the rest from reference TRBV19 and TRBJ2-7, the complete variable domain is DGGITQSPKYLFRKEGQNVTLSCEQNLNHDAMYWYRQDPGQGLRLIYYSQIVNDFQKGDIAEGYSVSREKKESFPLTVTSAQKNPTAFYLCASSIGVDEQYFGPGTRLTVT.

The chain joins TRBV18 to TRBJ2-3; TRBD1 agrees at 10 bases. This CDR3 has 14 amino acids. The V gene's germline CDR1 is KGHSH and CDR2 LQKENI. Unmatched junction bases numbered 1, after V lost 3 bases and J lost 4 bases. The CDR3 reads CASSPGQGADTQYF. The CDR3 DNA reads as TGTGCCAGCTCACCCGGACAGGGGGCAGATACGCAGTATTTT.

The chain couples TRBV9 to TRBJ2-7; 7 bases agree with TRBD2. The CDR3 runs 14 residues. V was clipped by 3 bases and J by 6 bases; unmatched bases: 9. Germline assignment: CDR1 SGDLS and CDR2 YYNGEE. DNA of the CDR3: TGTGCCAGCAGCGAGAGAGGGAGGGGCAGCGAGCAGTACTTC. This gives the protein CASSERGRGSEQYF. The whole variable domain, remainder taken from reference TRBV9 and TRBJ2-7, is DSGVTQTPKHLITATGQRVTLRCSPRSGDLSVYWYQQSLDQGLQFLIQYYNGEERAKGNILERFSAQQFPDLHSELNLSSLELGDSALYFCASSERGRGSEQYFGPGTRLTVT.

V gene TRBV19 combines with J gene TRBJ2-7, with TRBD2 matching 7 bases. Germline V gene data show CDR1 as LNHDA and CDR2 as SQIVND (reference sequence). After removal of 7 bases from V and 6 bases from J, the junction contained 15 bases not matched to a gene. The CDR3 consists of 15 residues. The CDR3 DNA is TGTGCCAGTAAGTTCTCAGCGGGGCCCCTGGGCGAGCAGTACTTC. This gives the protein CASKFSAGPLGEQYF.

V gene TRBV10-2 combines with J gene TRBJ2-3; D perhaps matches TRBD2 (6 bases). The CDR3 is 14 residues long. V was clipped by 8 bases and J by 0 bases, with 12 bases between them. CDR1 WSHSY and CDR2 SAAADI come from the germline V gene. CDR3 residues: CASRRGVSTDTQYF. The CDR3 DNA reads TGCGCCAGCCGCCGCGGGGTTAGCACAGATACGCAGTATTTT.

The genes are TRBV5-4 and TRBJ2-7; tentative D call: TRBD2 (5 bases). V gave up 2 bases and J gave up 5 bases, with 11 bases separating them. The CDR3 has 13 residues. From germline, CDR1 is SGHNT and CDR2 YYREEE (reference sequence). CDR3 nucleotide sequence: TGTGCCAGCAGCTTAGTTGGGAGTGACGAGCAGTACTTC. This encodes CASSLVGSDEQYF. Based on the CDR3 plus reference TRBV5-4 and TRBJ2-7, the full variable domain is ETGVTQSPTHLIKTRGQQVTLRCSSQSGHNTVSWYQQALGQGPQFIFQYYREEENGRGNFPPRFSGLQFPNYSSELNVNALELDDSALYLCASSLVGSDEQYFGPGTRLTVT.

The genes are TRBV15 and TRBJ2-7, with D unresolved. V lost 0 bases, J lost 0 bases, and 6 bases lay in between. Per the germline V gene, CDR1 is LNHNV and CDR2 is YYDKDF (reference sequence). CDR3 length: 14 residues. The CDR3 DNA follows: TGTGCCACCAGCAGAGATGGTAGCTCCTACGAGCAGTACTTC. Translating gives CATSRDGSSYEQYF.

V usage is TRBV11-3 and J usage is TRBJ1-1; D not resolved. The CDR3 covers 13 residues. The germline V gene has CDR1 SGHNT and CDR2 YENEEA. Trimming left V 5 bases short and J 0 bases short, with 7 bases between. This CDR3 reads CASSLTVNTEAFF. The CDR3 coding sequence is TGTGCCAGCAGCCTAACAGTGAACACTGAAGCTTTCTTT.

The chain carries TRBV19 and TRBJ2-3; a weak D match, TRBD1 (6 bases). The CDR3 is made up of 16 amino acids. V was shortened by 7 bases and J by 4 bases, with 21 bases between the two germline ends. Germline V lookup: CDR1 LNHDA, CDR2 SQIVND (reference sequence). The DNA of the CDR3 is TGTGCCAGTAATAAACCGGGACAAAATGTCGCAGATACGCAGTATTTT. The encoded protein is CASNKPGQNVADTQYF.

The chain employs TRBV5-4 and TRBJ2-7; D not certain. The CDR3 extends over 12 amino acids. Germline V gene data show CDR1 as SGHNT and CDR2 as YYREEE (reference sequence). The V gene lost 6 bases and the J gene lost 1 base, with 8 bases spanning the gap. The CDR3: CASMGESYEQYF. CDR3 nucleotide sequence: TGTGCCAGCATGGGCGAATCCTACGAGCAGTACTTC.

V and J are TRBV27 and TRBJ2-7; possible D gene TRBD2, 5 bases. Trimming stripped 5 bases from V and 2 bases from J, with 7 bases between. The length of the CDR3 is 12 residues. Germline CDR1 and CDR2: MNHEY and SMNVEV (reference sequence). CDR3 in amino acids: CASSNGAYEQYF. DNA for the CDR3: TGTGCCAGCAGTAACGGGGCCTACGAGCAGTACTTC.

The V and J genes are TRBV5-6 and TRBJ1-6; 9 bases match TRBD1. After removal of 2 bases from V and 9 bases from J, the junction contained 9 bases not matched to a gene. This CDR3 has 16 residues. CDR1 and CDR2 (germline): SGHDT, YYEEEE. CDR3 DNA: TGTGCCAGCAGCTTTATTGGGACAGGGATAGGTTCACCCCTCCACTTT. It specifies CASSFIGTGIGSPLHF.

The chain links TRBV9 to TRBJ2-6; 10 bases fit TRBD1. Germline CDR1 is SGDLS and CDR2 is YYNGEE. This CDR3 spans 19 amino acids. V lost 3 bases and J lost 2; bases outside the gene matches: 11. The CDR3 here is CASSAYWDRGEAGANVLTF. The CDR3 DNA follows: TGTGCCAGCAGCGCTTACTGGGACAGGGGTGAAGCTGGGGCCAACGTCCTGACTTTC.

The rearrangement joins TRBV5-1 to TRBJ2-2, with D perhaps TRBD1 (7 bases). Germline V gene sequence: CDR1 SGHRS, CDR2 YFSETQ. With 1 base removed from V and 1 base from J, the gap between germline ends came to 8 bases. The CDR3 runs to 15 residues. This CDR3 reads CASSLQGGNTGELFF. The CDR3 DNA is TGCGCCAGCAGCTTGCAGGGGGGGAACACCGGGGAGCTGTTTTTT.

The V call is TRBV6-5, the J call TRBJ2-5; a possible D gene is TRBD1 (5 bases). Germline CDR1 and CDR2: MNHEY and SVGAGI. The CDR3 is 15 residues long. V lost 4 bases and J 4 bases, leaving 16 bases between the germline ends. The CDR3 loop reads CASSSGWGQRETQYF. Here the CDR3 DNA reads TGTGCCAGCAGTTCTGGGTGGGGCCAGCGAGAGACCCAGTACTTC.

The chain's CDR3 is CASRRGGREKLFF. In DNA form, the CDR3 reads TGTGCCAGCAGGAGGGGAGGAAGGGAAAAACTGTTTTTT. The genes are TRBV6-5 and TRBJ1-4; possible D gene TRBD1, 5 bases. Germline loops: CDR1 MNHEY, CDR2 SVGAGI. The ends were cut back, 6 bases at V and 8 bases at J, with 13 bases in the middle. The CDR3 runs 13 residues.

CDR3 loop: CATSSIDNYGYTF. The CDR3 DNA reads as TGTGCCACCAGCAGTATAGATAACTATGGCTACACCTTC. The V call is TRBV15, the J call TRBJ1-2; D uncertain. The V gene lost 3 bases and the J gene lost 1 base, with 6 bases spanning the gap. The CDR3 has 13 amino acids. Germline V CDR1 and CDR2: LNHNV, YYDKDF (reference sequence).

This rearrangement joins TRBV19 to TRBJ1-2; D gene unclear. V was clipped by 3 bases and J by 4 bases, with 9 bases between them. The CDR3 is 13 residues long. CDR1 LNHDA and CDR2 SQIVND come from the germline V gene (reference sequence). CDR3 protein: CASSIGEFYGYTF. CDR3 DNA: TGTGCCAGTAGTATTGGAGAATTCTATGGCTACACCTTC.

The genes are TRBV25-1 and TRBJ2-7, with D perhaps matching TRBD1 (6 bases). V was pared by 2 bases and J by 2 bases, with 10 bases between. Germline V gives CDR1 MGHDK, CDR2 SYGVNS. This CDR3 contains 14 residues. CDR3 loop: CASSERTAAYEQYF. The DNA for the CDR3 is TGTGCCAGCAGTGAAAGGACAGCCGCCTACGAGCAGTACTTC.